These T cell receptor beta chains were read from a single sample in a study of shared clonotypes between healthy human individuals. The repertoire was sequenced with immunoSEQ multiplex PCR; TCRdb's copy has only in-frame clones and lacks some. This table holds 550,000 to 850,000 clones, 55% to 80% found once. Sequencing was carried out using memory CD4+ T cells sorted from blood. The receptors come from a woman in her thirties in good health. CDR3s include the opening cysteine and the closing phenylalanine or tryptophan. Fields, in order: clone size, D gene, V gene, J gene, CDR3 DNA, CDR3 protein. D genes are given only for firm matches. A clone size is listed for some rows: how often the clone was seen (once, few, many), or a class if it is expanded.

clone_size: .; d_call: .; v_call: TRBV28; j_call: TRBJ2-1; cdr3_nt: TGTGCCAGCAGAACTGGAGTTAGCTCCTACAATGAGCAGTTCTTC; cdr3_aa: CASRTGVSSYNEQFF
clone_size: few; d_call: TRBD1; v_call: TRBV5-1; j_call: TRBJ2-7; cdr3_nt: TGCGCCAGCAGCTACTACCCCGGGACAGGAAGGGGCAACGAGCAGTACTTC; cdr3_aa: CASSYYPGTGRGNEQYF
clone_size: .; d_call: TRBD2; v_call: TRBV20-1; j_call: TRBJ2-7; cdr3_nt: TGCAGTGCTCCCAGCGGGATACAGTACTTC; cdr3_aa: CSAPSGIQYF
clone_size: .; d_call: TRBD1; v_call: TRBV7-8; j_call: TRBJ1-5; cdr3_nt: TGTGCCAGCAGCCCGCGCAGGGACAGGGCGTATGGTGAGCCCCAGCATTTT; cdr3_aa: CASSPRRDRAYGEPQHF
clone_size: .; d_call: TRBD2; v_call: TRBV9; j_call: TRBJ2-1; cdr3_nt: TGTGCCAGCAGCCCCTTAGCGGGAGGAGGCTCCTACAATGAGCAGTTCTTC; cdr3_aa: CASSPLAGGGSYNEQFF
clone_size: .; d_call: .; v_call: TRBV6-5; j_call: TRBJ2-7; cdr3_nt: TGTGCCAGCACCGAGGACTCCAGTAGGTACGAGCAGTACTTC; cdr3_aa: CASTEDSSRYEQYF
clone_size: .; d_call: .; v_call: TRBV10-2; j_call: TRBJ1-2; cdr3_nt: TGCGCCAGCTGCCCCGGCAGCTTTTTGTCCTACACCTTC; cdr3_aa: CASCPGSFLSYTF
clone_size: once; d_call: .; v_call: TRBV7-8; j_call: TRBJ1-1; cdr3_nt: TGTGCCAGCAGTCTCCTCCAGGACACTGAAGCTTTCTTT; cdr3_aa: CASSLLQDTEAFF
clone_size: .; d_call: .; v_call: TRBV7-8; j_call: TRBJ2-6; cdr3_nt: TGTGCCAGCAGCTTAGAGGGTCCCTACTCTGGGGCCAACGTCCTGACTTTC; cdr3_aa: CASSLEGPYSGANVLTF
clone_size: .; d_call: .; v_call: TRBV5-1; j_call: TRBJ2-1; cdr3_nt: TGCGCCAGCAGCTTTGGAGCTAGCCTTTACAATGAGCAGTTCTTC; cdr3_aa: CASSFGASLYNEQFF
clone_size: .; d_call: TRBD1; v_call: TRBV5-1; j_call: TRBJ2-2; cdr3_nt: TGCGCCAGCAGCACTTCGGGACAGGGGACCGGGGAGCTGTTTTTT; cdr3_aa: CASSTSGQGTGELFF
clone_size: .; d_call: TRBD1; v_call: TRBV27; j_call: TRBJ1-1; cdr3_nt: TGTGCCAGCAGTCCTCGCCAGGGGGCGAGATTAACTGAAGCTTTCTTT; cdr3_aa: CASSPRQGARLTEAFF
clone_size: .; d_call: .; v_call: TRBV27; j_call: TRBJ2-3; cdr3_nt: TGTGCCAGCAGTTACGGTCGGGGAATACGCACAGATACGCAGTATTTT; cdr3_aa: CASSYGRGIRTDTQYF
clone_size: .; d_call: .; v_call: TRBV28; j_call: TRBJ1-5; cdr3_nt: TGTGCCAGCAGTTTACGGAGAAATAATCAGCCCCAGCATTTT; cdr3_aa: CASSLRRNNQPQHF
clone_size: .; d_call: .; v_call: TRBV29-1; j_call: TRBJ2-1; cdr3_nt: TGCAGCGTAGCGGGGCAGTTCTTC; cdr3_aa: CSVAGQFF
clone_size: many; d_call: .; v_call: TRBV2; j_call: TRBJ2-1; cdr3_nt: TGTGCCAGCAGTTCCCCGGGGCGTGAGCAGTTCTTC; cdr3_aa: CASSSPGREQFF
clone_size: once; d_call: TRBD2; v_call: TRBV12-5; j_call: TRBJ2-2; cdr3_nt: TGTGCTAGTGGTTCCATCCTTGGGACTAGCGGGCCCGGGGAGCTGTTTTTT; cdr3_aa: CASGSILGTSGPGELFF
clone_size: .; d_call: TRBD1; v_call: TRBV5-5; j_call: TRBJ1-3; cdr3_nt: TGTGCCAGCAGCTCGACGACAGGGGCCCCCTCTGGAAACACCATATATTTT; cdr3_aa: CASSSTTGAPSGNTIYF
clone_size: .; d_call: .; v_call: TRBV28; j_call: TRBJ2-2; cdr3_nt: TGTGCCAGCAGCCCTAGGACTAATCACTACACCGGGGAGCTGTTTTTT; cdr3_aa: CASSPRTNHYTGELFF
clone_size: .; d_call: TRBD2; v_call: TRBV11-2; j_call: TRBJ2-1; cdr3_nt: TGTGCCAGCAGCTTACGGGGACTAGTAGCCTACAATGAGCAGTTCTTC; cdr3_aa: CASSLRGLVAYNEQFF
clone_size: .; d_call: .; v_call: TRBV29-1; j_call: TRBJ2-3; cdr3_nt: TGCAGCGTTGAACCCCTCACAGATACGCAGTATTTT; cdr3_aa: CSVEPLTDTQYF
clone_size: .; d_call: .; v_call: TRBV5-1; j_call: TRBJ2-5; cdr3_nt: TGCGCCAGCAGCTTGGATAACACAGGGACCCAAGAGACCCAGTACTTC; cdr3_aa: CASSLDNTGTQETQYF
clone_size: .; d_call: .; v_call: TRBV10-3; j_call: TRBJ1-1; cdr3_nt: TGTGCCATCAGTTCTCCAGACAGGAAGGGGATCACTGAAGCTTTCTTT; cdr3_aa: CAISSPDRKGITEAFF
clone_size: .; d_call: .; v_call: TRBV7-3; j_call: TRBJ2-2; cdr3_nt: TGTGCCAGCAGTCGAACTTCGGGAACCGGGGAGCTGTTTTTT; cdr3_aa: CASSRTSGTGELFF
clone_size: .; d_call: .; v_call: TRBV7-2; j_call: TRBJ2-1; cdr3_nt: TGTGCCAGCAGCTTAGCGGGAAGCACCTACAATGAGCAGTTCTTC; cdr3_aa: CASSLAGSTYNEQFF
clone_size: .; d_call: .; v_call: TRBV4-1; j_call: TRBJ1-1; cdr3_nt: TGCGCCAGCAGCCAAGATAAGGCAGGGAAGAACACTGAAGCTTTCTTT; cdr3_aa: CASSQDKAGKNTEAFF
clone_size: .; d_call: TRBD2; v_call: TRBV20-1; j_call: TRBJ2-1; cdr3_nt: TGCAGTGCGACCGGGGGGGAGCAGTTCTTC; cdr3_aa: CSATGGEQFF
clone_size: .; d_call: .; v_call: TRBV9; j_call: TRBJ2-3; cdr3_nt: TGTGCCAGCAGTTTCGGCGGCGGATCAGATACGCAGTATTTT; cdr3_aa: CASSFGGGSDTQYF
clone_size: .; d_call: TRBD2; v_call: TRBV14; j_call: TRBJ2-3; cdr3_nt: TGTGCCAGCAGCCGACTAGGACTAGCGGGAGGGCATCGTCGCACAGATACGCAGTATTTT; cdr3_aa: CASSRLGLAGGHRRTDTQYF
clone_size: .; d_call: .; v_call: TRBV18; j_call: TRBJ1-4; cdr3_nt: TGTGCCAGCTCACCCAAAGTAGGTGCAACTAATGAAAAACTGTTTTTT; cdr3_aa: CASSPKVGATNEKLFF
clone_size: few; d_call: .; v_call: TRBV30; j_call: TRBJ2-7; cdr3_nt: TGTGCCTGGAGTGTGGGCAGCTCCTACGAGCAGTACTTC; cdr3_aa: CAWSVGSSYEQYF
clone_size: .; d_call: .; v_call: TRBV4-2; j_call: TRBJ1-5; cdr3_nt: TGTGCCAGCAGCCTAGACAGAAGCAATCAGCCCCAGCATTTT; cdr3_aa: CASSLDRSNQPQHF
clone_size: .; d_call: .; v_call: TRBV7-2; j_call: TRBJ2-2; cdr3_nt: TGTGCCAGCAGCTTATCTACTCACACCGGGGAGCTGTTTTTT; cdr3_aa: CASSLSTHTGELFF
clone_size: .; d_call: TRBD2; v_call: TRBV5-1; j_call: TRBJ2-5; cdr3_nt: TGCGCCAGCAGCTTCGGTACTAGCGGGAGGGGGAAAGAGACCCAGTACTTC; cdr3_aa: CASSFGTSGRGKETQYF
clone_size: .; d_call: TRBD2; v_call: TRBV2; j_call: TRBJ2-7; cdr3_nt: TGTGCCAGCAGTGAAAGGCTAGCGGGACTCCACGAGCAGTACTTC; cdr3_aa: CASSERLAGLHEQYF
clone_size: .; d_call: TRBD2; v_call: TRBV7-3; j_call: TRBJ2-2; cdr3_nt: TGTGCCAGCAGCTCCGGGATAGCGGGGGACACCGGGGAGCTGTTTTTT; cdr3_aa: CASSSGIAGDTGELFF
clone_size: .; d_call: .; v_call: TRBV5-6; j_call: TRBJ2-5; cdr3_nt: TGTGCCAGCAGCTTGAGTCTAAATCAAGAGACCCAGTACTTC; cdr3_aa: CASSLSLNQETQYF
clone_size: .; d_call: TRBD1; v_call: TRBV19; j_call: TRBJ1-4; cdr3_nt: TGTGCCAGTAGTCCCGGGACAGAAACTAATGAAAAACTGTTTTTT; cdr3_aa: CASSPGTETNEKLFF
clone_size: .; d_call: TRBD1; v_call: TRBV19; j_call: TRBJ1-2; cdr3_nt: TGTGCCAGTAGTTCAGGGACAGCCTCTAACTATGGCTACACCTTC; cdr3_aa: CASSSGTASNYGYTF
clone_size: .; d_call: .; v_call: TRBV28; j_call: TRBJ1-2; cdr3_nt: TGTGCCAGCAGTTGGGACTACTATGGCTACACCTTC; cdr3_aa: CASSWDYYGYTF
clone_size: .; d_call: TRBD2; v_call: TRBV7-6; j_call: TRBJ2-3; cdr3_nt: TGTGCCAGCAGCCCCCCGGGGGGGAGAGGTGATACGCAGTATTTT; cdr3_aa: CASSPPGGRGDTQYF
clone_size: .; d_call: TRBD2; v_call: TRBV7-9; j_call: TRBJ2-7; cdr3_nt: TGTGCCAGCAGCTTCGAGGGAGGGATTGAGACCTACGAGCAGTACTTC; cdr3_aa: CASSFEGGIETYEQYF
clone_size: once; d_call: .; v_call: TRBV29-1; j_call: TRBJ2-2; cdr3_nt: TGCAGCGTTGCGGGCGTTCCCGGGGAGCTGTTTTTT; cdr3_aa: CSVAGVPGELFF
clone_size: .; d_call: .; v_call: TRBV20-1; j_call: TRBJ1-1; cdr3_nt: TGCAGTGCTAGAGGCCCGGGGGAAGCTTTCTTT; cdr3_aa: CSARGPGEAFF
clone_size: .; d_call: .; v_call: TRBV19; j_call: TRBJ2-7; cdr3_nt: TGTGCCAGTAGTATTTCATTTACAGGCCCCTACGAGCAGTACTTC; cdr3_aa: CASSISFTGPYEQYF
clone_size: .; d_call: TRBD2; v_call: TRBV2; j_call: TRBJ2-3; cdr3_nt: TGTGCCAGCAGGGGTATAGCGGGAGGGAGGGATACGCAGTATTTT; cdr3_aa: CASRGIAGGRDTQYF
clone_size: .; d_call: .; v_call: TRBV5-1; j_call: TRBJ2-6; cdr3_nt: TGCGCCAGCAGCCACACACTTGATAACTCTGGGGCCAACGTCCTGACTTTC; cdr3_aa: CASSHTLDNSGANVLTF
clone_size: few; d_call: TRBD2; v_call: TRBV25-1; j_call: TRBJ2-3; cdr3_nt: TGTGCCAGCAGTGGACTAGCCGATACGCAGTATTTT; cdr3_aa: CASSGLADTQYF